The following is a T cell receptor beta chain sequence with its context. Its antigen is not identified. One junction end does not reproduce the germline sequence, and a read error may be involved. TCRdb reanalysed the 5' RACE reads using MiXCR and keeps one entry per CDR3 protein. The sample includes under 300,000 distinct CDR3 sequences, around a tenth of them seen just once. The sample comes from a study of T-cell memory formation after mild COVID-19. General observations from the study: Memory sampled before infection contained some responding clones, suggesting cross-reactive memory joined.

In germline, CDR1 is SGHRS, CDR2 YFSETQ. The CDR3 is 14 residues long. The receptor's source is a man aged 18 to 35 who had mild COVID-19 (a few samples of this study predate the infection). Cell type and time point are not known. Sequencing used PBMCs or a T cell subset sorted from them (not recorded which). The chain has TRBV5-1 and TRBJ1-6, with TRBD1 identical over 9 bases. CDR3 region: CAISTGQGNSPLHF. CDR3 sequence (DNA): TGCGCCATCAGCACAGGACAGGGGAATTCACCCCTCCACTTT. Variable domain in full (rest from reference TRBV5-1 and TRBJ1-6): KAGVTQTPRYLIKTRGQQVTLSCSPISGHRSVSWYQQTPGQGLQFLFEYFSETQRNKGNFPGRFSGRQFSNSRSEMNVSTLELGDSALYLCAISTGQGNSPLHFGNGTRLTVT.